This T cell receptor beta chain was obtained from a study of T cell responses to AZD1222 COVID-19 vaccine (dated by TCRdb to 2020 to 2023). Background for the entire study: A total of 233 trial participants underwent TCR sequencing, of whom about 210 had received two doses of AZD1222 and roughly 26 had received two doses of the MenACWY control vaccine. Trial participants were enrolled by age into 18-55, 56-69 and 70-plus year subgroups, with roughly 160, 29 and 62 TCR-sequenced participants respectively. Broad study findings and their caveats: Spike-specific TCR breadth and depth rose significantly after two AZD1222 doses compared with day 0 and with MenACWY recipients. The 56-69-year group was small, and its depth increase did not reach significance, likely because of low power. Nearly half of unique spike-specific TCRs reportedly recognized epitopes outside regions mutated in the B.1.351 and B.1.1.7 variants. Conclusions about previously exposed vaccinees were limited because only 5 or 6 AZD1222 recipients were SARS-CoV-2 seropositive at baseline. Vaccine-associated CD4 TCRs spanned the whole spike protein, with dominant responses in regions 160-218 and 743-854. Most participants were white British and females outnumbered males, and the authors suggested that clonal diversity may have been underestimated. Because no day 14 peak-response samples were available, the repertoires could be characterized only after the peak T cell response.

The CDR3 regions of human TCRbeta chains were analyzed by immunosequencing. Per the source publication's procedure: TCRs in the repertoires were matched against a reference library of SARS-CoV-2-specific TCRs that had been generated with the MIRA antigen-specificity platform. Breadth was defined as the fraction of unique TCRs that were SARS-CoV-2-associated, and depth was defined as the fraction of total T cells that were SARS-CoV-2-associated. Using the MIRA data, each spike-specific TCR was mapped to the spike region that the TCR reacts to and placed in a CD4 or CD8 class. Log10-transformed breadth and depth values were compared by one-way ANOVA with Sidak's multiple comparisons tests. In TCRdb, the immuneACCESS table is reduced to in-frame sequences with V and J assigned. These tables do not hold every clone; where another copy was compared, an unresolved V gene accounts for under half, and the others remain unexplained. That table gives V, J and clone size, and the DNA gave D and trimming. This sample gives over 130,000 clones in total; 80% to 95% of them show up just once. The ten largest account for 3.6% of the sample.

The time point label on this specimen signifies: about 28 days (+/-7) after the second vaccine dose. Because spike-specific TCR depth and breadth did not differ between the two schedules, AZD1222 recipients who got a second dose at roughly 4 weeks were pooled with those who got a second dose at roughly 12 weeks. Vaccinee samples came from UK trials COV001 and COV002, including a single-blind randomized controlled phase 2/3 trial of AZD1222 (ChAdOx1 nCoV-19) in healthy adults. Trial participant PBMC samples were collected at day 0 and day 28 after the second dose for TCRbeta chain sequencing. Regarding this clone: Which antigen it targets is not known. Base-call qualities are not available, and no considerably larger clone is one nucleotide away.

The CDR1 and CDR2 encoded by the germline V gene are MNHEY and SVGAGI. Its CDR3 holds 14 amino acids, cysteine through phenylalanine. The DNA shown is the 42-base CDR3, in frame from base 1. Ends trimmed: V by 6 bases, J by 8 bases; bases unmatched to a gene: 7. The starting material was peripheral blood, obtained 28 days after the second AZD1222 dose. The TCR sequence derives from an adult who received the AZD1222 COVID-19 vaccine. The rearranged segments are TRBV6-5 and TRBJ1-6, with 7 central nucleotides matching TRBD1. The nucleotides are TGTGCCAGCAGACCCGGGACAGTCTATTCACCCCTCCACTTT. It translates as CASRPGTVYSPLHF.